This T cell receptor beta chain appears in the sequencing data of a study of T cell responses to AZD1222 COVID-19 vaccine. Broader study findings: Researchers took repertoire samples only after the peak T cell response had come. Spike-specific TCR repertoires showed rising breadth and depth after two AZD1222 doses. Donors in the cohort were predominantly white British and more often female, and clonal diversity was possibly underestimated.

In the case of this clone: Its matching antigen is unknown.

CDR1 and CDR2 from the germline V gene are LGHNA and YNFKEQ. The V gene end was trimmed by 4 bases and the J gene end by 5 bases; junction bases not matched to a gene: 10. The CDR3 runs to 16 residues. Sequencing was performed with immunoSEQ multiplex PCR; in TCRdb, only in-frame clones are kept and a portion is missing. The sample lists roughly 97,000 clones, approximately 88% occurring once. The sequencing used peripheral blood, collected on day 0 of AZD1222 vaccination. The V call is TRBV4-2, the J call TRBJ2-2; TRBD1 agrees at 7 bases. The clonotype was recovered from an adult in good health. CDR3 protein: CASSPTEGGGTGELFF. The CDR3 region has the DNA TGTGCCAGCAGCCCCACGGAAGGGGGCGGGACCGGGGAGCTGTTTTTT.